This entry features one T cell receptor (beta chain) sequence. The antigen remains undetermined. These data are taken from a study of OX40 agonist ivuxolimab in advanced cancers. Broader study findings: Still undetermined is the antigen specificity of the expanded peripheral T cells. Some of the nonresponding patients also showed low levels of normalized T-cell clonal expansion.

The data were produced by immunoSEQ multiplex PCR, yet TCRdb's version contains in-frame clones alone and is incomplete. The data contain 150,000 to 190,000 clones, approximately 94% of them singletons. Material: CD4+ or CD8+ T cells sorted from blood, obtained in a trial of the OX40 agonist ivuxolimab. The sequence was obtained from an adult with an advanced solid tumor such as melanoma, head and neck, liver or kidney cancer.

CDR3 DNA sequence: TGTGCCAGCAGTGAAGGGGGTCAGGGCGCCAGATCCTACAATGAGCAGTTCTTC. The encoded protein is CASSEGGQGARSYNEQFF. The chain links TRBV25-1 to TRBJ2-1, with D perhaps assigned TRBD1 or TRBD2 (5 bases each). The V gene lost 2 bases and the J gene lost 1 base, with 18 bases spanning the gap. Germline V gene sequence: CDR1 MGHDK, CDR2 SYGVNS. CDR3 size: 18 residues.